These 16 T cell receptor beta chains were all obtained from the same sample, sequenced in a study of cytomegalovirus exposure and HLA in healthy donors. PCR involved 60 Vbeta and 13 Jbeta primers. The repertoire was sequenced with immunoSEQ multiplex PCR; TCRdb's copy has only in-frame clones and lacks some. In the table there are about 120,000 clones, around 81% of which are singletons. Sample: PBMCs. These receptors all stem from a woman between 40 and 55 years old in good health and CMV-seronegative.

The rearrangement uses TRBV11-2 and TRBJ2-2, with D tentatively TRBD1 (6 bases). CDR1 and CDR2 (germline): SGHAT, FQNNGV. This CDR3 contains 18 residues. V was pared by 1 base and J by 1 base, with 16 bases between. The CDR3 sequence: CASSLVPVETGNTGELFF. The CDR3 nucleotides are TGTGCCAGCAGCTTAGTCCCGGTTGAGACAGGGAACACCGGGGAGCTGTTTTTT.

The chain recombines TRBV10-2 with TRBJ1-5; possible D gene TRBD1, 5 bases. This CDR3 has 12 amino acids. V was shortened by 10 bases and J by 4 bases, with 11 bases between the two germline ends. Germline V gene data show CDR1 as WSHSY and CDR2 as SAAADI. The CDR3 reads CATRRGNQPQHF. The DNA for the CDR3 is TGCGCCACCCGAAGGGGAAATCAGCCCCAGCATTTT.

The chain couples TRBV28 to TRBJ2-5, with D tentatively TRBD1 (6 bases). There are 15 residues in the CDR3. With 7 bases removed from V and 1 base from J, the gap between germline ends came to 16 bases. Germline V gene data show CDR1 as MDHEN and CDR2 as SYDVKM. The chain's CDR3 is CASTSHGRGQETQYF. CDR3 sequence (DNA): TGTGCCAGCACCTCTCATGGCAGGGGCCAAGAGACCCAGTACTTC.

CDR3 in amino acids: CASSYSYSEGVYEQYF. As DNA, the CDR3 is TGTGCCAGCAGTTACTCGTATTCAGAGGGGGTCTACGAGCAGTACTTC. V is TRBV6-5 and J is TRBJ2-7; D is possibly TRBD1 (6 bases). The CDR3 extends over 16 amino acids. V was clipped by 0 bases and J by 3 bases, with 15 bases between them. Germline values: CDR1 MNHEY, CDR2 SVGAGI.

This clone was recorded once. The chain carries TRBV28 and TRBJ2-5; TRBD2 is a possible D gene (7 bases). CDR3 length equals 17 residues. Deletions cut 6 bases from V and 1 base from J, with 21 bases between. Germline-derived CDR1 and CDR2 are MDHEN and SYDVKM. DNA of the CDR3: TGTGCCAGCAGCGACAAAAAGGGGGGGTTCATCCAAGAGACCCAGTACTTC. Its protein product is CASSDKKGGFIQETQYF. Using reference TRBV28 and TRBJ2-5 for the parts outside the CDR3, the full variable domain is DVKVTQSSRYLVKRTGEKVFLECVQDMDHENMFWYRQDPGLGLRLIYFSYDVKMKEKGDIPEGYSVSREKKERFSLILESASTNQTSMYLCASSDKKGGFIQETQYFGPGTRLLVL.

CDR3 DNA: TGTGCCAGTAGTAGGAACAGGGGGTCCGGCTATGGCTACACCTTC. Protein: CASSRNRGSGYGYTF. The chain joins TRBV19 to TRBJ1-2; TRBD1 agrees at 8 bases. The CDR3 runs to 15 residues. CDR1 is LNHDA and CDR2 is SQIVND in the germline V gene (reference sequence). V was pared by 4 bases and J by 4 bases, with 8 bases of the junction left unmatched.

This rearrangement joins TRBV20-1 to TRBJ1-1; TRBD1 is a possible D gene (6 bases). The germline V gene encodes CDR1 DFQATT and CDR2 SNEGSKA (reference sequence). The CDR3 runs 8 residues. CDR3 protein: CTRGRAFF. CDR3 sequence (DNA): TGCACCAGGGGCCGAGCTTTCTTT.

Here the CDR3 reads CASSTLQTGSRGYTF. The DNA of the CDR3 is TGTGCCAGTAGTACCCTTCAGACAGGCTCCCGTGGCTACACCTTC. This chain uses TRBV19 with TRBJ1-2, with D perhaps matching TRBD1 (6 bases). This CDR3 spans 15 amino acids. The V end was cut by 4 bases, the J end by 7 bases, with 19 bases between. The germline V gene encodes CDR1 LNHDA and CDR2 SQIVND (reference sequence). The variable domain in full, with the rest retrieved from reference TRBV19 and TRBJ1-2, is DGGITQSPKYLFRKEGQNVTLSCEQNLNHDAMYWYRQDPGQGLRLIYYSQIVNDFQKGDIAEGYSVSREKKESFPLTVTSAQKNPTAFYLCASSTLQTGSRGYTFGSGTRLTVV.

This clone was observed a handful of times. The V gene is TRBV4-3, the J gene TRBJ1-3; 8 bases match TRBD1. Germline V gene lookup returns CDR1 LGHNA and CDR2 YSLEER. This CDR3 spans 16 amino acids. V lost 1 base, J lost 0 bases, and 2 bases stayed unmatched. The CDR3 coding sequence is TGCGCCAGCAGCCAAGGGACAGGGACCTCTGGAAACACCATATATTTT. It encodes CASSQGTGTSGNTIYF.

The gene calls are TRBV10-3 and TRBJ2-7; D uncertain. With 0 bases removed from V and 2 bases from J, the gap between germline ends came to 8 bases. In germline, CDR1 is ENHRY, CDR2 SYGVKD. This CDR3 is 14 amino acids long. CDR3 bases: TGTGCCATCAGTGAGTCCGGTGCAACCTACGAGCAGTACTTC. The encoded protein is CAISESGATYEQYF.

The chain is built from TRBV4-1 and TRBJ2-2; 9 bases are shared with TRBD1. Germline CDR1 is MGHRA and CDR2 is YSYEKL. This CDR3 comprises 17 residues. After removal of 1 base from V and 5 bases from J, the junction contained 8 bases not matched to a gene. The CDR3 region has the DNA TGCGCCAGCAGCCAAGTATGGGGACAGGGATTGACCGGGGAGCTGTTTTTT. It yields the protein CASSQVWGQGLTGELFF.

This chain connects TRBV30 to TRBJ2-2; weak D call: TRBD2 (5 bases). Trimming stripped 0 bases from V and 0 bases from J, with 20 bases between. There are 19 residues in the CDR3. CDR1 is GTSNPN, CDR2 SVGIG, per germline (reference sequence). CDR3 loop: CAWSVLSPTSSANTGELFF. CDR3 DNA sequence: TGTGCCTGGAGTGTACTTTCCCCCACTAGTTCTGCGAACACCGGGGAGCTGTTTTTT.

The chain joins TRBV9 to TRBJ2-2, with D perhaps TRBD2 (6 bases). CDR1 SGDLS and CDR2 YYNGEE come from the germline V gene. Trimming removed 3 bases at V and 7 bases at J, with 13 bases between. The CDR3 is made up of 14 amino acids. CDR3 nucleotide sequence: TGTGCCAGCAGCGAACCATCGGGGGACGGGGAGCTGTTTTTT. It is translated as CASSEPSGDGELFF.

The rearrangement joins TRBV7-3 to TRBJ1-3, with TRBD1 identical over 7 bases. Unmatched junction bases numbered 4, after V lost 7 bases and J lost 4 bases. There are 13 residues in the CDR3. Looked up from germline, CDR1 is SGHTA and CDR2 is FQGTGA. The CDR3 bases are TGTGCCAGCAAGGGACAGTTAGGAAACACCATATATTTT. As protein: CASKGQLGNTIYF.

The rearrangement uses TRBV25-1 and TRBJ1-2; D is unclear. The CDR3 runs 12 residues. V was clipped by 6 bases and J by 2 bases, with 7 bases between them. Germline loops: CDR1 MGHDK, CDR2 SYGVNS. The CDR3 reads CASRRENYGYTF. The CDR3 DNA follows: TGTGCCAGCAGAAGGGAGAACTATGGCTACACCTTC.

The rearrangement joins TRBV27 to TRBJ2-1; TRBD2 matches at 7 bases. Trimming removed 8 bases from V and 3 bases from J; junction bases left unmatched: 13. The CDR3 covers 16 residues. Germline-derived CDR1 and CDR2 are MNHEY and SMNVEV (reference sequence). DNA of the CDR3: TGTGCCAGCGGGGACTTTGCGGGAGTCGTCTACAATGAGCAGTTCTTC. This codes for CASGDFAGVVYNEQFF.